This entry is about one T cell receptor beta chain. Its antigen is still unknown. The protocol was immunoSEQ multiplex PCR, while the TCRdb copy is restricted to in-frame clones and leaves out a portion. Of about 480,000 clones in the sample, around 79% were seen once. These data come from a study of shared clonotypes between healthy human individuals. Study-wide findings and caveats: In having few donors, the study represented limited genetic and exposure-history diversity.

Trimming stripped 3 bases from V and 3 bases from J, with 8 bases between. CDR1 and CDR2 (germline): SQVTM, ANQGSEA. The CDR3 covers 13 residues. Sequences were obtained from PBMCs. The sequence was obtained from a woman in her thirties or forties in good health. Some clones in this sample may be carry-over from other donors' samples. The chain uses TRBV29-1 and TRBJ1-4; D is ambiguous. The CDR3 DNA is TGCAGCGTTGAGCGTCAGTCTAATGAAAAACTGTTTTTT. As protein: CSVERQSNEKLFF.